The 18 T cell receptor beta chains presented below share a single source sample, sequenced in a study of T cell responses to AZD1222 COVID-19 vaccine. Method: immunoSEQ multiplex PCR; TCRdb's copy keeps in-frame clones and lacks some. The sample lists about 70,000 clones; 90% were seen once. The source material was peripheral blood, sampled 28 days after the second AZD1222 dose. These receptor sequences come from an adult who received the AZD1222 COVID-19 vaccine.

The chain is built from TRBV7-8 and TRBJ1-1; 9 bases line up with TRBD1. Germline V gene lookup returns CDR1 SGHVS and CDR2 FQNEAQ. The CDR3 is 13 residues long. The J segment lost 4 bases and the V segment lost 5 bases, leaving 2 bases of the junction unmatched. Here the CDR3 reads CASSTQGATEAFF. The CDR3 coding sequence is TGTGCCAGCAGCACACAGGGGGCCACTGAAGCTTTCTTT.

The rearrangement uses TRBV5-5 and TRBJ1-5; the D gene is possibly TRBD1 (5 bases). V was trimmed by 6 bases and J by 6 bases, leaving 19 bases between them. The CDR3 is made up of 15 amino acids. CDR1 is SGHKS and CDR2 is YYEKEE in the germline V gene (reference sequence). The CDR3 nucleotides read TGTGCCAGCACCCCTACGGACACCCCAAGTCAGCCCCAGCATTTT. Amino acid sequence: CASTPTDTPSQPQHF.

The chain employs TRBV2 and TRBJ2-7; TRBD1 aligns across 9 bases. Per germline, CDR1 SNHLY and CDR2 FYNNEI. V shed 7 bases and J 5 bases; nucleotides not matched to a gene: 6. The length of the CDR3 is 13 residues. The CDR3 is CASKAGQGNEQYF. The CDR3 DNA reads as TGTGCCAGCAAGGCGGGACAGGGTAACGAGCAGTACTTC. The complete variable domain, with remaining parts taken from reference TRBV2 and TRBJ2-7, reads EPEVTQTPSHQVTQMGQEVILRCVPISNHLYFYWYRQILGQKVEFLVSFYNNEISEKSEIFDDQFSVERPDGSNFTLKIRSTKLEDSAMYFCASKAGQGNEQYFGPGTRLTVT.

V and J are TRBV5-4 and TRBJ2-7; 11 bases match TRBD2. Germline CDR1 and CDR2: SGHNT and YYREEE (reference sequence). J lost 6 bases, V lost 3 bases, and 2 bases had no gene match. CDR3 length: 13 residues. CDR3: CASSSLAGGEQYF. The CDR3 coding sequence is TGTGCCAGCAGCTCCCTAGCGGGGGGCGAGCAGTACTTC.

This clone has just one count. This sequence joins TRBV13 and TRBJ1-3; D uncertain. V lost 8 bases and J 4 bases, leaving 9 bases between the germline ends. Germline V gene lookup returns CDR1 PRHDT and CDR2 FYEKMQ (reference sequence). CDR3 length: 12 residues. In DNA, the CDR3 is TGTGCCAGCCGAAACTCGGGAAACACCATATATTTT. Translating it yields CASRNSGNTIYF. Filled out from reference TRBV13 and TRBJ1-3, the complete variable domain reads AAGVIQSPRHLIKEKRETATLKCYPIPRHDTVYWYQQGPGQDPQFLISFYEKMQSDKGSIPDRFSAQQFSDYHSELNMSSLELGDSALYFCASRNSGNTIYFGEGSWLTVV.

A few counts support this clone. The J gene is TRBJ2-2, the V gene TRBV30; D may be TRBD2 (6 bases). Trimming left V 8 bases short and J 8 bases short, with 18 bases between. Germline V gives CDR1 GTSNPN, CDR2 SVGIG (reference sequence). This CDR3 region has 13 residues. The CDR3 coding sequence is TGTGCCGGCGGGACTCTCCTCGTAGGGGAGCTGTTTTTT. The encoded protein is CAGGTLLVGELFF. Filled out from reference TRBV30 and TRBJ2-2, the complete variable domain reads SQTIHQWPATLVQPVGSPLSLECTVEGTSNPNLYWYRQAAGRGLQLLFYSVGIGQISSEVPQNLSASRPQDRQFILSSKKLLLSDSGFYLCAGGTLLVGELFFGEGSRLTVL.

As DNA, the CDR3 is TGTGCCAGCAGCCAGAGGGGAGAGTATGGCTACACCTTC. Residues: CASSQRGEYGYTF. The rearrangement links TRBV5-8 to TRBJ1-2, with D possibly matching TRBD1 (5 bases). The germline V gene has CDR1 SGHTS and CDR2 YDEGEE. The CDR3 contains 13 residues. V was cut by 4 bases and J by 5 bases, with 12 bases left in between.

The chain uses TRBV5-6 and TRBJ1-1; D is unresolved. Germline values: CDR1 SGHDT, CDR2 YYEEEE. The ends were cut back, 0 bases at V and 8 bases at J, with 5 bases in the middle. The CDR3 is made up of 11 amino acids. CDR3 sequence: CASSLAREAFF. The CDR3 nucleotides are TGTGCCAGCAGCTTGGCTAGGGAAGCTTTCTTT.

The V call is TRBV11-2, the J call TRBJ2-1; the D gene is possibly TRBD2 (6 bases). CDR1 SGHAT and CDR2 FQNNGV come from the germline V gene. The CDR3 runs 14 residues. The V end lost 5 bases, the J end lost 7 bases, and 15 bases lay between the germline ends. CDR3 nucleotides: TGTGCCAGCAGCCCTGAGGTTGCGGGGAATGAGCAGTTCTTC. Translating gives CASSPEVAGNEQFF.

This clone was seen only once. This chain connects TRBV12-3 or TRBV12-4 to TRBJ1-2, with 9 bases fitting TRBD1. The junction had 6 bases not matched to a gene; V was cut back by 8 bases and J by 8 bases. This CDR3 is built from 12 residues. CDR3 region: CASGQGRGGYTF. The CDR3 nucleotides are TGTGCCAGCGGACAGGGGAGAGGAGGCTACACCTTC.

This sequence joins TRBV7-8 and TRBJ1-2; D is uncertain. Germline V gene sequence: CDR1 SGHVS, CDR2 FQNEAQ. Trimming removed 4 bases at V and 6 bases at J, with 9 bases between. The CDR3 is 12 residues long. CDR3 sequence: CASSSNGDGYTF. Written as DNA, the CDR3 is TGTGCCAGCAGCTCCAATGGAGATGGCTACACCTTC.

V usage is TRBV6-1 and J usage is TRBJ1-1; TRBD1 might be the D (6 bases). This CDR3 region has 14 residues. Germline V gives CDR1 MNHNS, CDR2 SASEGT. The V end lost 0 bases, the J end lost 3 bases, and 8 bases lay between the germline ends. The CDR3, as DNA: TGTGCCAGCAGTGAAGCCCAGGGGTACACTGAAGCTTTCTTT. It yields the protein CASSEAQGYTEAFF.

This chain links TRBV24-1 with TRBJ2-7; 12 bases are shared with TRBD2. The CDR3 runs 14 residues. Trimming at V came to 6 bases and at J to 4 bases, leaving 3 bases not matched to a gene. CDR1 and CDR2 (germline): KGHDR, SFDVKD. The CDR3 loop reads CATSPGTSGYEQYF. The CDR3 bases are TGTGCCACCAGTCCTGGGACTAGCGGGTACGAGCAGTACTTC.

V usage is TRBV12-3 or TRBV12-4 and J usage is TRBJ1-3, with a weak D call TRBD1 (5 bases). V lost 6 bases and J 6 bases, leaving 9 bases between the germline ends. This CDR3 region has 12 residues. The CDR3 is CASRRQLNTIYF. The CDR3 DNA reads as TGTGCCAGCAGGAGACAGTTAAACACCATATATTTT.

V gene TRBV3-1 (or the pseudogene TRBV3-2) combines with J gene TRBJ2-7, with a weak D call TRBD2 (6 bases). The CDR3 loop spans 18 amino acids. Germline V CDR1 and CDR2: LGHDT, YNNKEL (reference sequence). Between the trimmed V and J ends, which lost 5 bases and 0 bases, there was a span of 23 bases. CDR3 sequence: CASSSRGDFQLSSYEQYF. CDR3 coding DNA: TGTGCCAGCAGCTCAAGAGGGGACTTCCAGTTGAGCTCCTACGAGCAGTACTTC.

The V and J genes are TRBV7-6 and TRBJ1-1; D remains unclear. Trimming removed 3 bases from V and 3 bases from J, with 8 bases in between. The germline V gene has CDR1 SGHVS and CDR2 FNYEAQ. The CDR3 is 13 residues long. As DNA, the CDR3 is TGTGCCAGCAGCTTTATAAGGCACACTGAAGCTTTCTTT. This codes for CASSFIRHTEAFF.

The chain has TRBV29-1 and TRBJ2-7; D is uncertain. This CDR3 comprises 10 residues. Germline CDR1 is SQVTM and CDR2 is ANQGSEA. The V end lost 5 bases, the J end lost 4 bases, and 6 bases lay between the germline ends. CDR3 region: CSVHMYEQYF. In nucleotides, the CDR3 is TGCAGCGTTCATATGTACGAGCAGTACTTC.

V is TRBV18 and J is TRBJ2-7; 11 bases agree with TRBD2. This CDR3 is built from 14 residues. Losses at the gene ends were 2 bases for V and 4 bases for J; bases not matched to a gene: 1. Germline V gene sequence: CDR1 KGHSH, CDR2 LQKENI. DNA of the CDR3: TGTGCCAGCTCACCAGGGACTAGCGGATACGAGCAGTACTTC. This codes for CASSPGTSGYEQYF.